This T cell receptor beta chain was identified in a study of T cells after yellow fever vaccination. One entry per CDR3 protein results from TCRdb running MiXCR on the 5' RACE reads. The profile covers about 310,000 distinct CDR3 sequences, with approximately 3.8% appearing a single time and 23% taken by the ten largest. This clonotype was counted at least ten times. V lost 1 base to trimming and J lost 5 bases, with 8 bases between them. Germline V gene sequence: CDR1 SGHTA, CDR2 FQGNSA. This CDR3 is built from 13 residues. This chain uses TRBV7-2 with TRBJ2-5, with D unresolved. Material: PBMCs, obtained on the day of the yellow fever booster vaccination. The receptor comes from a man between 18 and 29 years old who received the YFV17D yellow fever vaccine. CDR3 sequence (DNA): TGTGCCAGCAGCTTAGACGTACGGGAGACCCAGTACTTC. It translates to CASSLDVRETQYF.